These 25 T cell receptor beta chains were sequenced from one sample in a study of metastatic and nonmetastatic thyroid tumors. Among the patients, none had received any treatment before thyroid surgery. Through MiXCR, TCRdb re-clonotyped the PCR reads. The repertoire holds some 22,000 clones, with more than 20% as singletons. Sequenced material: tumor tissue. The receptors originated from a male donor with papillary thyroid cancer or a benign thyroid nodule (not recorded which). Some clones in this sample may be carry-over from other donors' samples.

This clone was observed a handful of times. This may arise from a read error, as a much more abundant clone is one base away. The chain recombines TRBV6-4 with TRBJ2-1; D unclear. The CDR3 contains 13 residues. Looked up from germline, CDR1 is MRHNA and CDR2 is SNTAGT. The CDR3 region has the DNA TGTGCCTGCAGTGAAGACTCAAACAATGAGCAGTTCTTC. Protein product: CACSEDSNNEQFF.

The table lists this clone with many counts. The V gene is TRBV6-2 or TRBV6-3, the J gene TRBJ2-5; no clear D gene. Trimming removed 3 bases from V and 3 bases from J, with 14 bases in between. Germline V gene data show CDR1 as MNHEY and CDR2 as SVGEGT. There are 15 residues in the CDR3. In DNA, the CDR3 is TGTGCCAGCAGTTATACCCCAGAGAAAAAAGAGACCCAGTACTTC. It codes for CASSYTPEKKETQYF.

By sample share, this clone is medium-sized (0.01 to 0.1%). V gene TRBV4-1 combines with J gene TRBJ2-7; possibly TRBD1 for D (5 bases). The V and J ends lost 4 bases and 3 bases respectively, with 13 bases between them. The CDR3 has 14 residues. The germline V gene has CDR1 MGHRA and CDR2 YSYEKL. The CDR3 sequence: CASSPREGDYEQYF. In DNA form, the CDR3 reads TGCGCCAGCAGCCCTCGAGAAGGGGACTACGAGCAGTACTTC.

This chain connects TRBV6-2 or TRBV6-3 to TRBJ2-7; the D is unclear. Trimming removed 2 bases at V and 2 bases at J, with 13 bases between. Germline-derived CDR1 and CDR2 are MNHEY and SVGEGT. The CDR3 runs 15 residues. The CDR3 sequence is CASSYVVALPYEQYF. The CDR3 region has the DNA TGTGCCAGCAGTTACGTCGTGGCTCTTCCCTACGAGCAGTACTTC.

Ten or more counts support this clone. V gene TRBV4-1 combines with J gene TRBJ2-5; TRBD2 matches 8 bases. The CDR3 runs 16 residues. Germline V gene sequence: CDR1 MGHRA, CDR2 YSYEKL. After removal of 0 bases from V and 5 bases from J, the junction contained 8 bases not matched to a gene. The DNA of the CDR3 is TGCGCCAGCAGCCAAGATCCGGGACTAGGGTATGAGACCCAGTACTTC. As protein: CASSQDPGLGYETQYF.

This clone has more than one count but fewer than ten. This chain uses TRBV28 with TRBJ1-1; no reliable D call. V lost 1 base, J lost 1 base, and 16 bases lay in between. The germline V gene has CDR1 MDHEN and CDR2 SYDVKM. This CDR3 contains 17 residues. The CDR3 nucleotides read TGTGCCAGCAGTTTATATTACGGGAGGGAACCGAACACTGAAGCTTTCTTT. This codes for CASSLYYGREPNTEAFF.

This clone has only a few counts. This chain links TRBV19 with TRBJ1-2, with D unclear. V was cut by 2 bases and J by 6 bases, with 4 bases left in between. CDR1 LNHDA and CDR2 SQIVND come from the germline V gene (reference sequence). This CDR3 is 11 amino acids long. The CDR3 loop is CASSIQNGYTF. The CDR3 nucleotides are TGTGCCAGTAGTATACAGAATGGCTACACCTTC.

This clone has a count of ten or more. The chain has TRBV6-1 and TRBJ2-5; D unresolved. The CDR3 has 15 residues. Trimming left V 10 bases short and J 1 base short, with 19 bases between. Germline loops: CDR1 MNHNS, CDR2 SASEGT. The CDR3, as DNA: TGTGCCACGGCCACCGGAGTAGCCGCCCAAGAGACCCAGTACTTC. Translating gives CATATGVAAQETQYF.

Turning to this clone: A read error may produce the germline difference seen at one junction end. The chain joins TRBV20-1 to TRBJ2-7, with D unresolved. The CDR3 totals 12 residues. Germline V gene data show CDR1 as DFQATT and CDR2 as SNEGSKA (reference sequence). CDR3 in amino acids: CSASRVSYERYF. Written as DNA, the CDR3 is TGCAGTGCTAGTCGAGTCTCCTACGAGCGGTACTTC.

This clone was observed many times. Other DNA sequences of this sample code for an identical CDR3. CDR3 sequence (DNA): TGCAGTGCTAGAAACACGGATACGCAGTATTTT. Protein: CSARNTDTQYF. The V and J genes are TRBV20-1 and TRBJ2-3; no firm D call. The CDR3 sequence is 11 residues long. Germline CDR1 reads DFQATT; CDR2 reads SNEGSKA (reference sequence). V lost 2 bases to trimming and J lost 6 bases, with 6 bases between them.

The table lists this clone with many counts. V is TRBV27 and J is TRBJ2-3; TRBD1 agrees at 9 bases. This CDR3 spans 18 amino acids. Looked up from germline, CDR1 is MNHEY and CDR2 is SMNVEV (reference sequence). J was trimmed by 1 base and V by 5 bases; bases with no gene match: 13. The CDR3 reads CASSLGTGRRARTDTQYF. As DNA, the CDR3 is TGTGCCAGCAGTCTCGGGACAGGGCGAAGGGCACGCACAGATACGCAGTATTTT.

This clone showed up many times. Other DNA sequences in the sample encode the same CDR3. The chain links TRBV27 to TRBJ1-6; D is unclear. The germline V and J ends were trimmed by 3 bases and 6 bases, with 12 bases remaining between them. This CDR3 has 15 residues. Germline loops: CDR1 MNHEY, CDR2 SMNVEV (reference sequence). The CDR3 spells CASSLGRVVNSPLHF. The CDR3 DNA is TGTGCCAGCAGTTTGGGTCGTGTGGTTAATTCACCCCTCCACTTT.

A note on this clone: One junction end disagrees with the germline gene, perhaps due to a read error. Other DNA sequences in the same sample also yield this CDR3. This sequence joins TRBV20-1 and TRBJ2-2; 8 bases map to TRBD2. The germline CDR1 and CDR2 sequences are DFQATT and SNEGSKA (reference sequence). The CDR3 is 16 amino acids. The CDR3: CSARKRPSGLTGELFF. CDR3 nucleotides: TGTAGTGCTAGAAAGAGGCCTAGCGGGCTCACCGGTGAGCTGTTTTTT.

A word on this clone: The junction departs from the called germline gene at one end, perhaps through a read error. The V and J genes are TRBV7-6 and TRBJ1-2; 7 bases match TRBD1. Germline CDR1 SGHVS, CDR2 FNYEAQ. The CDR3 totals 13 residues. The CDR3 region has the DNA TGTGCCAGCAGCACAGACAGGGCCAATGGCTACTCCTTC. Protein: CASSTDRANGYSF.

There are many counts of this clone. V usage is TRBV20-1 and J usage is TRBJ2-7, with 15 bases fitting TRBD2. V trimming: 6 bases; J trimming: 9 bases; junction bases outside the gene matches: 12. The CDR3 covers 15 residues. Germline V CDR1 and CDR2: DFQATT, SNEGSKA (reference sequence). The CDR3 region has the DNA TGCAGTGCGCTTCAACCGGGACTAGCGGGAGGCGGGCAGTACTTC. It translates to CSALQPGLAGGGQYF.

This clone was counted only a few times. A read error may be the cause here, since a much bigger clone is one base away. The J gene is TRBJ1-4, the V gene TRBV7-2; D is undetermined. The CDR3 contains 15 residues. From germline, CDR1 is SGHTA and CDR2 FQGNSA. The V gene lost 1 base and the J gene lost 6 bases, with 12 bases spanning the gap. CDR3 bases: TGTGCCAGCAGCTTAGGGCGGGCGAGGGATGAAAAACTGTTTTTT. Encoded protein: CASSLGRARDEKLFF.

This clone was picked up many times. The J gene is TRBJ2-4, the V gene TRBV20-1, with 7 bases aligning to TRBD2. CDR1 is DFQATT and CDR2 is SNEGSKA in the germline V gene (reference sequence). This CDR3 has 15 residues. With V trimmed by 3 bases and J by 2 bases, 7 bases remained unmatched. The CDR3 protein is CSARVAGLTKNIQYF. Written as DNA, the CDR3 is TGCAGTGCTAGGGTAGCGGGCCTAACCAAAAACATTCAGTACTTC.

Remarks on this clone: A read error is possible here, since a much larger clone lies one base away. This chain connects TRBV11-2 to TRBJ2-2, with 7 positions matching TRBD2. The V gene end was trimmed by 4 bases and the J gene end by 4 bases; junction bases not matched to a gene: 6. CDR3 length: 15 amino acids. The germline CDR1 and CDR2 sequences are SGHAT and FQNNGV. In nucleotides, the CDR3 is TGTGCCAGCAGCTCTCTAGCGGTGGGCACCGGGGAGCTGTTTTTT. This gives the protein CASSSLAVGTGELFF.

This clone was observed at least ten times. V and J are TRBV11-2 and TRBJ2-7; D may be TRBD2 (5 bases). CDR3 length: 12 residues. From germline, CDR1 is SGHAT and CDR2 FQNNGV. V dropped 3 bases and J dropped 3 bases, with 6 bases sitting between them. CDR3 DNA: TGTGCCAGCAGCTTTGCGGGCTACGAGCAGTACTTC. Translated, it gives CASSFAGYEQYF.

This chain uses TRBV7-2 with TRBJ1-6; D not resolved. The CDR3 loop spans 14 amino acids. Trimming stripped 7 bases from V and 8 bases from J, with 15 bases between. CDR1 SGHTA and CDR2 FQGNSA come from the germline V gene. The CDR3 nucleotides read TGTGCCAGCACACAAACCTTTGGGGATTCACCCCTCCACTTT. Protein sequence: CASTQTFGDSPLHF.

This clone was recorded many times. This CDR3 reads CASSDDTPGTEAFF. CDR3 DNA sequence: TGTGCCAGCAGCGATGACACCCCGGGCACTGAAGCTTTCTTT. The V and J genes are TRBV7-8 and TRBJ1-1, with unresolved D. Trimming removed 5 bases from V and 4 bases from J, with 14 bases in between. Germline CDR1 reads SGHVS; CDR2 reads FQNEAQ. The CDR3 totals 14 residues. Looking up the rest from reference TRBV7-8 and TRBJ1-1 gives the full variable domain: GAGVSQSPRYKVAKRGQDVALRCDPISGHVSLFWYQQALGQGPEFLTYFQNEAQLDKSGLPSDRFFAERPEGSVSTLKIQRTQQEDSAVYLCASSDDTPGTEAFFGQGTRLTVV.

Ten or more counts support this clone. This chain joins TRBV14 and TRBJ2-3, with D maybe TRBD2 (6 bases). V lost 1 base, J lost 7 bases, and 9 bases lay in between. From germline, CDR1 is SGHDN and CDR2 FVKESK. CDR3 length equals 13 residues. In DNA, the CDR3 is TGTGCCAGCAGCCAAGCTAGCGCAAATACGCAGTATTTT. This encodes CASSQASANTQYF.

This clone was detected a few times. The DNA is omitted, as the CDR3 cannot be located on it reliably, and the CDR3 follows TCRdb's listing. The chain is built from TRBV29-1 and TRBJ2-3; the table names TRBD2, a call not compared with the DNA. The CDR3 is made up of 14 amino acids, end residues included. Germline CDR1 and CDR2: SQVTM and ANQGSEA. This CDR3 reads CSVVASGSPYTQYF.

The chain carries TRBV5-1 and TRBJ2-1, with TRBD2 matching over 8 bases. Germline CDR1 and CDR2: SGHRS and YFSETQ. After removal of 5 bases from V and 7 bases from J, the junction contained 8 bases not matched to a gene. The length of the CDR3 is 14 residues. CDR3 sequence (DNA): TGCGCCAGCAGTGGGGTAGCGGGGACAAATGAGCAGTTCTTC. Its translation: CASSGVAGTNEQFF.

V gene TRBV30 combines with J gene TRBJ2-1; a possible D gene is TRBD2 (6 bases). V shed 0 bases and J shed 12 bases, with 15 bases lying between them. This CDR3 contains 13 residues. Germline values: CDR1 GTSNPN, CDR2 SVGIG (reference sequence). CDR3 nucleotides: TGTGCCTGGAGTGTACTGGGACTTCGTGGGCAGTTCTTC. Amino acids: CAWSVLGLRGQFF.